These T cell receptor beta chains were read from a single sample in a study of shared clonotypes between healthy human individuals. The table came from immunoSEQ multiplex PCR; TCRdb's copy has only in-frame clones and leaves some out. The repertoire consists of some 2,500,000 clones, with over 85% occurring once and the leading ten covering roughly 0.36%. Sequencing was performed on naive CD4+ T cells from PBMCs. Receptors were obtained from a man aged 18 to 35 in good health. Some clones in this sample may be carry-over from other donors' samples. CDR3s include the opening cysteine and the closing phenylalanine or tryptophan. A D gene is named only where the DNA matches it firmly. Clone size is shown for a subset of rows, as once, few, many or a class of expanded clone.

-	TRBD1	TRBV27	TRBJ2-5	TGTGCCAGCAGTACCGGACAGGTCTTTCAAGAGACCCAGTACTTC	CASSTGQVFQETQYF
-	-	TRBV7-9	TRBJ1-1	TGTGCCAGCAGCTCTCAAGGGGTACGCACTGAAGCTTTCTTT	CASSSQGVRTEAFF
-	-	TRBV6-1	TRBJ2-7	TGTGCCAGCAGTGAACGTGGCAGAACCTCCTACGAGCAGTACTTC	CASSERGRTSYEQYF
once	TRBD1	TRBV27	TRBJ1-3	TGTGCCAGCAGTTCTTCCGGGACAGGGTCCCCCGCCGGAAACACCATATATTTT	CASSSSGTGSPAGNTIYF
-	TRBD2	TRBV4-2	TRBJ2-1	TGTGCCAGCAGCCAAGGGCGTAGCGGGAGCTCCTACAATGAGCAGTTCTTC	CASSQGRSGSSYNEQFF
once	-	TRBV27	TRBJ2-2	TGTGCCAGCAGCCCAGACAGGCCCACCGGGGAGCTGTTTTTT	CASSPDRPTGELFF
-	-	TRBV6-1	TRBJ2-5	TGTGCCAGCAGTTTAGGACAAGTCCAAGAGACCCAGTACTTC	CASSLGQVQETQYF
-	TRBD1	TRBV18	TRBJ2-3	TGTGCCAGCTCACCCTTGGACAGGGTGGGTACGCAGTATTTT	CASSPLDRVGTQYF
-	TRBD1	TRBV28	TRBJ1-4	TGTGCCAGCAGTCTCTTAGGGGGCAGGAATGAAAAACTGTTTTTT	CASSLLGGRNEKLFF
-	-	TRBV6-5	TRBJ2-1	TGTGCCAGCAGTTACTTGACAGGAACCTACAATGAGCAGTTCTTC	CASSYLTGTYNEQFF
-	TRBD2	TRBV18	TRBJ2-2	TGTGCCAGCTCACCAGCCAGCGGGAGACGGACCGGGGAGCTGTTTTTT	CASSPASGRRTGELFF
-	-	TRBV18	TRBJ2-2	TGTGCCAGCTCACCACCGGGCAGAAACACCGGGGAGCTGTTTTTT	CASSPPGRNTGELFF
-	-	TRBV4-2	TRBJ1-1	TGTGCCAGCAGCCACCTCAAAGAGGGGAACACTGAAGCTTTCTTT	CASSHLKEGNTEAFF
-	TRBD1	TRBV28	TRBJ1-2	TGTGCCAGCAGTAAACTTGGGACAGGAGCCTATGGCTACACCTTC	CASSKLGTGAYGYTF
-	TRBD1	TRBV29-1	TRBJ1-4	TGCAGCGTCGCCGGGACAGGGCCTGAAAAACTGTTTTTT	CSVAGTGPEKLFF
-	-	TRBV28	TRBJ2-3	TGTGCCAGCAACAAAGCCGGGAGTGTAAGCACAGATACGCAGTATTTT	CASNKAGSVSTDTQYF
-	-	TRBV27	TRBJ2-3	TGTGCCAGCAGTTTAAAGCGGGGCACAGATACGCAGTATTTT	CASSLKRGTDTQYF
-	-	TRBV10-3	TRBJ2-1	TGTGCCACCCAGACCCAACTGAGCTCCTACAATGAGCAGTTCTTC	CATQTQLSSYNEQFF
-	-	TRBV25-1	TRBJ2-7	TGTGCCAGCAGTGCCTACTACGAGCAGTACTTC	CASSAYYEQYF
once	TRBD2	TRBV5-1	TRBJ2-3	TGCGCCAGCAGCTCAGCGGGAGTGGGGGATACGCAGTATTTT	CASSSAGVGDTQYF
-	-	TRBV6-1	TRBJ1-5	TGTGCCAGCAGTGAACGGGGGGGCAATCAGCCCCAGCATTTT	CASSERGGNQPQHF
-	-	TRBV6-5	TRBJ2-7	TGTGCCAGCAGAGGACAGAACTCCTACGAGCAGTACTTC	CASRGQNSYEQYF
few	-	TRBV18	TRBJ1-5	TGTGCCAGCTCACCACTTGACGGTAATCAGCCCCAGCATTTT	CASSPLDGNQPQHF
-	-	TRBV2	TRBJ2-3	TGTGCCAGCAGTCGGGACCACACAGATACGCAGTATTTT	CASSRDHTDTQYF
-	TRBD1	TRBV27	TRBJ1-2	TGTGCCAGCAGACGACAGGGGGCCGAACTTAACTATGGCTACACCTTC	CASRRQGAELNYGYTF
once	-	TRBV30	TRBJ2-6	TGTGCCCACACGCGTGGGGGGCTTGGGGCCAACGTCCTGACTTTC	CAHTRGGLGANVLTF
-	-	TRBV5-1	TRBJ1-5	TGCGCCAGCAGCTTGGGGGTTGGCGTAAACCAGCCCCAGCATTTT	CASSLGVGVNQPQHF
once	-	TRBV5-1	TRBJ1-2	TGCGCCAGCAGCTTGGGAAGTTGGGGAGAGGGCTACACCTTC	CASSLGSWGEGYTF
-	-	TRBV2	TRBJ2-5	TGTGCCAGCAGGAGGGGGGAGGGCCAAGAGACCCAGTACTTC	CASRRGEGQETQYF
-	TRBD1	TRBV5-1	TRBJ1-2	TGCGCCAGCAGTTCCAACAGGGGGCGCGGCTATGGCTACACCTTC	CASSSNRGRGYGYTF
-	TRBD2	TRBV19	TRBJ2-5	TGTGCCAGTCGGGCCGGGGGGGGCCAAGAGACCCAGTACTTC	CASRAGGGQETQYF
once	-	TRBV5-5	TRBJ2-7	TGTGCCAGCAGCTTGGCCGCGGGGGCGGGAGAGCAGTACTTC	CASSLAAGAGEQYF
-	-	TRBV18	TRBJ2-5	TGTGCCAGCTCACCACCGGGGGGCCTAGAGACCCAGTACTTC	CASSPPGGLETQYF
-	TRBD1	TRBV10-1	TRBJ1-5	TGCGCCAGCAGTGAGGCCCACAGGGGGGGCCAGCCCCAGCATTTT	CASSEAHRGGQPQHF
-	-	TRBV28	TRBJ1-1	TGTGCCAGCAGGGGAAACCCGGCCGAAGCTTTCTTT	CASRGNPAEAFF
few	TRBD1	TRBV28	TRBJ1-2	TGTGCCAGCAGTATCCCTAACAGGGGGCTTGGGTTGGGCTACACCTTC	CASSIPNRGLGLGYTF
once	-	TRBV27	TRBJ2-1	TGTGCCAGCAGCACAAGGACCCTAGTTGCGGTTGAGCAGTTCTTC	CASSTRTLVAVEQFF
-	-	TRBV27	TRBJ1-2	TGTGCCAGCAGTTTAGGTACAGGGTATGGCTACACCTTC	CASSLGTGYGYTF
-	TRBD1	TRBV5-4	TRBJ1-2	TGTGCCAGCAGCCCCCCCGGGACAGTTTATGGCTACACCTTC	CASSPPGTVYGYTF
-	-	TRBV30	TRBJ2-1	TGTGCCTGGAGTGTACAGAGGATTGAGCAGTTCTTC	CAWSVQRIEQFF
-	-	TRBV7-9	TRBJ1-2	TGTGCCAGCAGCTTAGTGTCCCACCTGGCCGCTAACTATGGCTACACCTTC	CASSLVSHLAANYGYTF
-	TRBD2	TRBV7-9	TRBJ2-7	TGTGCCAGCAGCTTTGAGTTCAGCGGGGCCCCCGGGCCGTACTTC	CASSFEFSGAPGPYF
-	-	TRBV15	TRBJ2-2	TGTGCCACCACCTGGGACCCCACCGGGGAGCTGTTTTTT	CATTWDPTGELFF
-	-	TRBV21-1	TRBJ2-7	TGTGCCAGCAAGAGGCTAGCGATTTACGAGCAGTACTTC	CASKRLAIYEQYF
-	-	TRBV28	TRBJ1-1	TGTGCCAGCAGTTTAGGGGGCGACCCGAACACTGAAGCTTTCTTT	CASSLGGDPNTEAFF
-	TRBD1	TRBV5-6	TRBJ2-1	TGTGCCAGCACCTTAAAGGGGACAGGTGGCAATGAGCAGTTCTTC	CASTLKGTGGNEQFF
-	-	TRBV5-1	TRBJ2-2	TGCGCCAGCAGCTTGGTTGGGGTACCACAGAACACCGGGGAGCTGTTTTTT	CASSLVGVPQNTGELFF
once	-	TRBV6-1	TRBJ2-2	TGTGCCAGCAAGGCGGCGGGAAGGGACACCGGGGAGCTGTTTTTT	CASKAAGRDTGELFF
-	-	TRBV27	TRBJ2-7	TGTGCCAGCCGTCCGGGACTCCTTATCTACGAGCAGTACTTC	CASRPGLLIYEQYF
-	-	TRBV18	TRBJ2-7	TGTGCCAGCTCACCAGCCTCGGGGACGGTAACCTACGAGCAGTACTTC	CASSPASGTVTYEQYF
-	TRBD2	TRBV5-1	TRBJ2-7	TGCGCCAGCAGCCTCCAAACGGGACTAGCGGGAGATGCAGAGCAGTACTTC	CASSLQTGLAGDAEQYF
-	TRBD1	TRBV18	TRBJ2-5	TGTGCCAGCTCCCGCAACCCTGTAGGACAGGGGGCTTATAGCTACGAGACCCAGTACTTC	CASSRNPVGQGAYSYETQYF
-	-	TRBV10-3	TRBJ1-5	TGTGCCATCAGTGACGGGGCGGGGATCCTGCCCCAGCATTTT	CAISDGAGILPQHF
-	-	TRBV28	TRBJ1-5	TGTGCCAGCAGTTTAACCCCGTCGGGGGCGGGTCAGCCCCAGCATTTT	CASSLTPSGAGQPQHF